The rows below give T cell receptor beta chains drawn from one sample of a study of Ad26.COV2.S vaccination and SARS-CoV-2 variants. This table comes from immunoSEQ multiplex PCR, and its TCRdb copy is limited to in-frame clones, with some not included. The table has about 440,000 clones, about 92% seen once; the top ten hold 4.3%. The sample here was peripheral blood, taken in a trial of Ad26.COV2.S vaccine versus placebo. The source is a person between 18 and 59 years old who received the Ad26.COV2.S COVID-19 vaccine or a placebo. Each CDR3 is given with its conserved first and last residue. D genes are given only for firm matches. A clone size is listed for some rows: how often the clone was seen (once, few, many), or a class if it is expanded.

clone size,J gene,V gene,D gene,CDR3 protein,CDR3 DNA
.,TRBJ2-7,TRBV28,.,CASREGGSYEQYF,TGTGCCAGCAGAGAGGGGGGTTCCTACGAGCAGTACTTC
.,TRBJ2-5,TRBV6-5,TRBD1,CASSTGGSQGTQYF,TGTGCCAGCAGTACAGGGGGCTCCCAAGGGACCCAGTACTTC
.,TRBJ2-3,TRBV23-1,TRBD2,CASSSWGLAGLGTDTQYF,TGCGCCAGCAGCTCGTGGGGACTAGCGGGATTAGGGACAGATACGCAGTATTTT
.,TRBJ1-2,TRBV20-1,.,CSAKDFYGYTF,TGCAGTGCTAAAGACTTCTATGGCTACACCTTC
.,TRBJ2-5,TRBV18,.,CASSPFAGKEGTQYF,TGTGCCAGCTCACCATTTGCGGGGAAGGAAGGGACCCAGTACTTC
.,TRBJ2-1,TRBV4-3,TRBD2,CASSQGLAGYNEQFF,TGCGCCAGCAGCCAAGGACTAGCGGGGTACAATGAGCAGTTCTTC
.,TRBJ2-5,TRBV7-2,TRBD2,CASSLSGIQETQYF,TGTGCCAGCAGCTTAAGCGGGATTCAAGAGACCCAGTACTTC
.,TRBJ2-7,TRBV13,TRBD1,CASSRDRTYEQYF,TGTGCCAGCAGCCGGGACAGAACCTACGAGCAGTACTTC
.,TRBJ2-3,TRBV29-1,.,CSVGLRGSTDTQYF,TGCAGCGTTGGTCTCAGGGGAAGCACAGATACGCAGTATTTT
.,TRBJ1-5,TRBV9,TRBD1,CASRPRDRGNYSNQPQHF,TGTGCCAGCAGACCCAGGGACAGGGGGAACTATAGCAATCAGCCCCAGCATTTT
.,TRBJ1-4,TRBV6-2/TRBV6-3,.,CASSYTGGTNEKLFF,TGTGCCAGCAGTTACACCGGGGGAACTAATGAAAAACTGTTTTTT
.,TRBJ1-2,TRBV24-1,.,CATSDHVRGHYTF,TGTGCCACCAGTGATCACGTGAGAGGGCACTACACCTTC
.,TRBJ1-5,TRBV28,.,CASIGSGANQPQHF,TGTGCCAGCATCGGGAGCGGTGCCAATCAGCCCCAGCATTTT
.,TRBJ2-3,TRBV11-2,.,CASSLTWGLPGTDTQYF,TGTGCCAGCAGCTTAACCTGGGGACTGCCTGGCACAGATACGCAGTATTTT
once,TRBJ2-7,TRBV18,TRBD2,CASSPSSGYEQYF,TGTGCCAGCTCACCAAGTAGCGGGTACGAGCAGTACTTC
.,TRBJ2-1,TRBV5-1,.,CASSLEGGRTYNEQFF,TGCGCCAGCAGCTTGGAGGGGGGGAGGACCTACAATGAGCAGTTCTTC
.,TRBJ2-7,TRBV28,TRBD2,CASSFGLAEIRLSYEQYF,TGTGCCAGCAGCTTCGGACTAGCGGAGATAAGACTCTCCTACGAGCAGTACTTC
.,TRBJ1-3,TRBV9,.,CASSVGRGRQEAGNTIYF,TGTGCCAGCAGCGTAGGGAGGGGACGGCAGGAGGCTGGAAACACCATATATTTT
.,TRBJ1-5,TRBV6-5,.,CASRQGGQPQHF,TGTGCCAGCAGACAGGGAGGTCAGCCCCAGCATTTT
.,TRBJ2-1,TRBV7-9,.,CASSFRQRIGSLYNEQFF,TGTGCCAGCAGCTTCCGGCAGCGTATAGGATCCTTATACAATGAGCAGTTCTTC
.,TRBJ2-2,TRBV5-4,.,CASSLDFTNTGELFF,TGTGCCAGCAGCTTGGATTTTACGAACACCGGGGAGCTGTTTTTT
.,TRBJ2-7,TRBV11-2,.,CASSLGSSSYEQYF,TGTGCCAGCAGCTTGGGCAGTAGCTCCTACGAGCAGTACTTC
.,TRBJ2-5,TRBV11-2,.,CASSPQDQIVETQYF,TGTGCCAGCAGCCCCCAGGACCAGATAGTAGAGACCCAGTACTTC
.,TRBJ2-5,TRBV27,.,CASSLRLQETQYF,TGTGCCAGCAGTCTGCGACTCCAAGAGACCCAGTACTTC
.,TRBJ2-1,TRBV11-1,TRBD2,CASRDPMSGEGGEQFF,TGTGCCAGCAGAGACCCCATGAGCGGGGAAGGTGGTGAGCAGTTCTTC
.,TRBJ1-2,TRBV5-5,TRBD1,CASSTGTGRSPKISGYTF,TGTGCCAGCAGCACCGGGACAGGGAGATCGCCAAAGATAAGTGGCTACACCTTC
.,TRBJ2-1,TRBV4-2,.,CASSLSRGPDYNEQFF,TGTGCCAGCAGCCTCTCGCGGGGTCCAGACTACAATGAGCAGTTCTTC
.,TRBJ1-4,TRBV7-8,.,CASSLVGGSGEKLFF,TGTGCCAGCAGCTTAGTGGGGGGTTCGGGTGAAAAACTGTTTTTT
once,TRBJ2-3,TRBV5-5,TRBD1,CASRGQPGTDTQYF,TGTGCCAGCAGGGGACAGCCAGGAACAGATACGCAGTATTTT
.,TRBJ2-3,TRBV28,TRBD2,CASSFSGLAGEGNTQYF,TGTGCCAGCAGTTTTTCGGGGCTAGCGGGAGAAGGGAATACGCAGTATTTT
.,TRBJ1-1,TRBV29-1,.,CSVVDTEAFF,TGCAGCGTTGTTGACACTGAAGCTTTCTTT
few,TRBJ2-2,TRBV5-6,TRBD2,CASSLDALATGELFF,TGTGCCAGCAGCTTGGATGCACTAGCGACCGGGGAGCTGTTTTTT
.,TRBJ2-7,TRBV7-2,TRBD1,CASSLTGGEQYF,TGTGCCAGCAGCTTAACAGGGGGCGAGCAGTACTTC
once,TRBJ1-1,TRBV27,TRBD1,CASTQTGAQNTEAFF,TGTGCCAGCACCCAGACAGGGGCTCAGAACACTGAAGCTTTCTTT
.,TRBJ2-5,TRBV5-1,TRBD2,CASSLGAGPETQYF,TGCGCCAGCAGCTTGGGAGCGGGACCGGAGACCCAGTACTTC
.,TRBJ2-5,TRBV6-2/TRBV6-3,TRBD2,CASSFLREVGIQETQYF,TGTGCCAGCAGTTTCCTCCGGGAGGTGGGCATACAAGAGACCCAGTACTTC
.,TRBJ2-7,TRBV5-6,.,CASSLGVNSYEQYF,TGTGCCAGCAGCTTGGGTGTGAACTCCTACGAGCAGTACTTC
.,TRBJ2-2,TRBV5-1,TRBD2,CASSPKREYTGELFF,TGCGCCAGCAGCCCTAAGCGGGAGTATACCGGGGAGCTGTTTTTT
.,TRBJ2-7,TRBV28,.,CASRRLAVGVGEQYF,TGTGCCAGTCGTAGGCTAGCCGTCGGGGTGGGCGAGCAGTACTTC
.,TRBJ2-7,TRBV28,TRBD2,CASSPSGRSFSYEQYF,TGTGCCAGCAGCCCTAGCGGGAGGTCGTTCTCCTACGAGCAGTACTTC
.,TRBJ2-7,TRBV6-2/TRBV6-3,TRBD2,CASCHLTSGGYEQYF,TGTGCCAGCTGCCACCTAACTAGCGGGGGTTACGAGCAGTACTTC
.,TRBJ2-1,TRBV7-9,.,CASSLRTDNEQFF,TGTGCCAGCAGCCTTCGGACAGACAATGAGCAGTTCTTC
.,TRBJ1-1,TRBV6-2/TRBV6-3,.,CASSHYTEAFF,TGTGCCAGCAGCCATTACACTGAAGCTTTCTTT
.,TRBJ1-4,TRBV9,.,CASSSGPGILNEKLFF,TGTGCCAGCAGCTCAGGCCCAGGGATCCTTAATGAAAAACTGTTTTTT
.,TRBJ2-2,TRBV7-6,.,CASSLAQSFTGELFF,TGTGCCAGCAGCTTAGCGCAATCCTTCACCGGGGAGCTGTTTTTT